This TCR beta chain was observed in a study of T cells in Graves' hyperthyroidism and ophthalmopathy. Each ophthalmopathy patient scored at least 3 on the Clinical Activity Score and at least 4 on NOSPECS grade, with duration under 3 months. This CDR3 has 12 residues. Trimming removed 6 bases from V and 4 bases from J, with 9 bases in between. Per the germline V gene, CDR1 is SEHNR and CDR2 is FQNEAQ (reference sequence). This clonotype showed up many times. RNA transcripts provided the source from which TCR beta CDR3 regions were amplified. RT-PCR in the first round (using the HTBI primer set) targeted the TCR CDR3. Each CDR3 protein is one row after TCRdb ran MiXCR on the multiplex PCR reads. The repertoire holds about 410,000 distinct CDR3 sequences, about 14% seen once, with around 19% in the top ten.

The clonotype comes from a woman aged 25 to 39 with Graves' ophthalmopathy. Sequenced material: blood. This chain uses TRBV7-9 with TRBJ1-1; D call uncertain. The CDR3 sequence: CASSRPFTEAFF. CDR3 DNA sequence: TGTGCCAGCAGTCGACCCTTCACTGAAGCTTTCTTT.